These 20 T cell receptor beta chains were all obtained from the same sample, sequenced in a study of blood T cell repertoires in COVID-19. Clones were sequenced by immunoSEQ multiplex PCR, and TCRdb holds only the in-frame ones, with some missing. The sample yields 180,000 or so clones, around four fifths seen once. Sample: peripheral blood. Source of these receptors: a woman in her 70s with COVID-19, enrolled during active disease.

The V and J genes are TRBV30 and TRBJ1-4; D gene unclear. Trimming took 4 bases from V and 8 from J, leaving 11 bases between them. Germline V lookup: CDR1 GTSNPN, CDR2 SVGIG (reference sequence). The CDR3 extends over 12 amino acids. CDR3 sequence reads: CAWNHQREKLFF. CDR3 coding DNA: TGTGCCTGGAATCACCAGCGGGAAAAACTGTTTTTT. The complete variable domain, with remaining parts taken from reference TRBV30 and TRBJ1-4, reads SQTIHQWPATLVQPVGSPLSLECTVEGTSNPNLYWYRQAAGRGLQLLFYSVGIGQISSEVPQNLSASRPQDRQFILSSKKLLLSDSGFYLCAWNHQREKLFFGSGTQLSVL.

The chain employs TRBV14 and TRBJ2-7, with 8 bases identical to TRBD1. Germline V CDR1 and CDR2: SGHDN, FVKESK. The CDR3 has 16 amino acids. Trimming cost V 0 bases and J 2 bases; bases outside gene matches: 6. This chain's CDR3 is CASSQDFGQGTYEQYF. In DNA, the CDR3 is TGTGCCAGCAGCCAAGATTTCGGACAGGGAACCTACGAGCAGTACTTC.

The chain is built from TRBV28 and TRBJ1-4; D is perhaps TRBD1 (5 bases). This CDR3 spans 16 amino acids. V was shortened by 3 bases and J by 6 bases, with 17 bases between the two germline ends. Germline V gives CDR1 MDHEN, CDR2 SYDVKM. For the CDR3, the DNA is TGTGCCAGCAGTTTGAACGCCGGGACTATATATGAAAAACTGTTTTTT. It codes for CASSLNAGTIYEKLFF.

The chain carries TRBV11-2 and TRBJ1-2; D remains ambiguous. The CDR3 runs 14 residues. CDR1 SGHAT and CDR2 FQNNGV come from the germline V gene. V was clipped by 1 base and J by 6 bases, with 12 bases between them. CDR3 loop: CASSLVLPSDGYTF. In DNA, the CDR3 is TGTGCCAGCAGCTTAGTCCTCCCCTCGGATGGCTACACCTTC.

V usage is TRBV6-5 and J usage is TRBJ2-7; D possibly corresponds to TRBD2 (5 bases). CDR1 and CDR2 from the germline V gene are MNHEY and SVGAGI. The CDR3 extends over 14 amino acids. Trimming removed 2 bases from V and 4 bases from J, with 12 bases in between. The CDR3 nucleotides are TGTGCCAGCAGTTACATGGTAGCGCGGTACGAGCAGTACTTC. As protein: CASSYMVARYEQYF.

The CDR3 loop reads CASSLRTSGMNEETQYF. DNA of the CDR3: TGTGCCAGCAGCCTCCGGACTAGCGGGATGAATGAAGAGACCCAGTACTTC. The V and J genes are TRBV9 and TRBJ2-5; 12 bases are a match to TRBD2. There are 17 residues in the CDR3. Losses at the gene ends were 4 bases for V and 3 bases for J; bases not matched to a gene: 10. Germline CDR1 is SGDLS and CDR2 is YYNGEE.

This clone was seen a few times. The genes are TRBV28 and TRBJ1-1; 7 nucleotides agree with TRBD1. CDR1 is MDHEN, CDR2 SYDVKM, per germline. CDR3 length equals 13 residues. V lost 11 bases and J lost 1; bases outside the gene matches: 7. CDR3 bases: TGTGCCGTCTCGGGACAGAGGAACACTGAAGCTTTCTTT. Protein product: CAVSGQRNTEAFF.

The rearrangement uses TRBV6-1 and TRBJ2-2; no clear D. Per germline, CDR1 MNHNS and CDR2 SASEGT. CDR3 length equals 15 residues. The V end was cut by 1 base, the J end by 4 bases, with 10 bases between. The DNA for the CDR3 is TGTGCCAGCAGTGAAGGGCCCCGACTCACCGGGGAGCTGTTTTTT. Protein: CASSEGPRLTGELFF.

This chain joins TRBV29-1 and TRBJ2-1; 9 bases are shared with TRBD1. This CDR3 is built from 13 residues. Germline assignment: CDR1 SQVTM and CDR2 ANQGSEA. V lost 1 base and J lost 10; bases outside the gene matches: 5. The CDR3 sequence is CSVEADRGWEQFF. The CDR3 DNA reads as TGCAGCGTTGAAGCGGACAGGGGATGGGAGCAGTTCTTC.

The chain joins TRBV27 to TRBJ1-1; TRBD1 agrees at 7 bases. The CDR3 is 14 residues long. Looked up from germline, CDR1 is MNHEY and CDR2 is SMNVEV (reference sequence). The junction had 7 bases not matched to a gene; V was cut back by 8 bases and J by 1 base. The CDR3 DNA follows: TGTGCCAGCCTGCCCGGGACAGCGAACACTGAAGCTTTCTTT. Encoded protein: CASLPGTANTEAFF.

To note about this clone: At one boundary the junction diverges from the germline segment, which might be a read error. This chain links TRBV6-1 with TRBJ1-5; tentative D call: TRBD1 (5 bases). Germline assignment: CDR1 MNHNS and CDR2 SASEGT. This CDR3 region has 14 residues. For the CDR3, the DNA is TGTGCCAGCAGGGAAGAGGGGCTCAATCAGCCCCAGCATTTT. Amino acid sequence: CASREEGLNQPQHF.

The V gene is TRBV3-1 (or the pseudogene TRBV3-2), the J gene TRBJ1-1; 8 bases line up with TRBD1. CDR1 and CDR2 (germline): LGHDT, YNNKEL (reference sequence). Losses at the gene ends were 4 bases for V and 4 bases for J; bases not matched to a gene: 14. The CDR3 is 17 amino acids. CDR3 residues: CASSPVSHTGGPTEAFF. The CDR3, as DNA: TGTGCCAGCAGCCCGGTCTCCCATACAGGGGGGCCCACTGAAGCTTTCTTT.

The chain joins TRBV3-1 (or the pseudogene TRBV3-2) to TRBJ1-2; no firm D call. The CDR3 length is 13 residues. The germline V and J ends were trimmed by 4 bases and 3 bases, with 9 bases remaining between them. CDR1 and CDR2 (germline): LGHDT, YNNKEL (reference sequence). CDR3 protein: CASSPWRDYGYTF. As DNA, the CDR3 is TGTGCCAGCAGCCCATGGAGGGACTATGGCTACACCTTC.

This chain connects TRBV28 to TRBJ2-3; weak D call: TRBD2 (5 bases). Trimming stripped 3 bases from V and 3 bases from J, with 13 bases between. CDR1 and CDR2 (germline): MDHEN, SYDVKM. The CDR3 length is 15 residues. CDR3 DNA: TGTGCCAGCAGTTTTCCTCGGACTTTAACAGATACGCAGTATTTT. Its protein product is CASSFPRTLTDTQYF.

The chain links TRBV27 to TRBJ1-1, with 7 positions matching TRBD1. The CDR3 consists of 15 residues. The junction had 10 bases not matched to a gene; V was cut back by 6 bases and J by 3 bases. Germline V gene lookup returns CDR1 MNHEY and CDR2 SMNVEV (reference sequence). The CDR3 DNA follows: TGTGCCAGCAGGGCTCAGACAGGGCTTTACACTGAAGCTTTCTTT. Residues: CASRAQTGLYTEAFF.

DNA for the CDR3: TGTGCCAGCAGCTTAGTACAGGGAAGTAGCACCATATATTTT. Amino acid sequence: CASSLVQGSSTIYF. This chain joins TRBV7-9 and TRBJ1-3; D perhaps matches TRBD1 (6 bases). V dropped 1 base and J dropped 9 bases, with 13 bases sitting between them. This CDR3 contains 14 residues. Germline CDR1 reads SEHNR; CDR2 reads FQNEAQ (reference sequence).

In this sample, this clone turned up once. J is TRBJ1-2 and V is TRBV7-2; 9 positions agree with TRBD1. V lost 8 bases and J lost 7; bases outside the gene matches: 11. The CDR3 is 14 residues long. Per the germline V gene, CDR1 is SGHTA and CDR2 is FQGNSA. In DNA, the CDR3 is TGTGCCAGCGGGGGACAGGGAAGCTACCTTGGCTACACCTTC. It encodes CASGGQGSYLGYTF.

The genes are TRBV28 and TRBJ2-7, with 8 nucleotides matching TRBD1. The CDR3 is made up of 13 amino acids. Germline V CDR1 and CDR2: MDHEN, SYDVKM. J gave up 6 bases and V 7 bases, and 8 bases lay outside the gene matches. The CDR3 bases are TGTGCCAGCAAGCAGGGGGCGCAAAGCGAGCAGTACTTC. Translating it yields CASKQGAQSEQYF.

The chain couples TRBV7-7 to TRBJ1-1; no definite D call. The CDR3 is 13 residues long. Germline V gene data show CDR1 as SSHAT and CDR2 as FNYEAQ (reference sequence). V shed 1 base and J shed 4 bases, with 7 bases lying between them. This chain's CDR3 is CASSLGTSTEAFF. CDR3 DNA sequence: TGTGCCAGCAGCTTAGGTACTTCCACTGAAGCTTTCTTT.

V and J are TRBV6-2 or TRBV6-3 and TRBJ2-5; TRBD2 matches at 8 bases. The CDR3 sequence is 13 residues long. V trimming: 6 bases; J trimming: 4 bases; junction bases outside the gene matches: 4. Germline V lookup: CDR1 MNHEY, CDR2 SVGEGT. Written as DNA, the CDR3 is TGTGCCAGCAGCCCCGGACTAGCAGAGACCCAGTACTTC. Protein product: CASSPGLAETQYF.